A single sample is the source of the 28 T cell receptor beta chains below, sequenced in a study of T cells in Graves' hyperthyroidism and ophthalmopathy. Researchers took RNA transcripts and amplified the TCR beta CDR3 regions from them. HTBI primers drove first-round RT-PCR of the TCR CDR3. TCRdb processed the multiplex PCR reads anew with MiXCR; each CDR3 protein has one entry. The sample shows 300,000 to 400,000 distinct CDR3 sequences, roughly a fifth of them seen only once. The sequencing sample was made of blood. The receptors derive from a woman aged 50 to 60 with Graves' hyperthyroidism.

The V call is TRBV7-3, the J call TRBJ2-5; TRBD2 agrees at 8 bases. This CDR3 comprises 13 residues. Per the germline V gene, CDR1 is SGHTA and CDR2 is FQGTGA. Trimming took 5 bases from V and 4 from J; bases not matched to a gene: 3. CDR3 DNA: TGTGCCAGCAGCCCAAGCGGGAGAGAGACCCAGTACTTC. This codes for CASSPSGRETQYF. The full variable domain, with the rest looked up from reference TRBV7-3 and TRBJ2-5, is GAGVSQTPSNKVTEKGKYVELRCDPISGHTALYWYRQSLGQGPEFLIYFQGTGAADDSGLPNDRFFAVRPEGSVSTLKIQRTERGDSAVYLCASSPSGRETQYFGPGTRLLVL.

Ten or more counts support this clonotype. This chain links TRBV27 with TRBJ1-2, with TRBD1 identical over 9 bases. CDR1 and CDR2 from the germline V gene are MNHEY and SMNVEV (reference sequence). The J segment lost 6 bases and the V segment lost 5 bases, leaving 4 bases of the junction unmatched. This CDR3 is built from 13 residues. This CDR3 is CASSPWTGDGYTF. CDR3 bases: TGTGCCAGCAGTCCCTGGACAGGGGATGGCTACACCTTC.

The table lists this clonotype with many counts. The CDR3 sequence: CASRLRGAGVETQYF. The CDR3 coding sequence is TGTGCCAGCAGACTCCGCGGAGCGGGAGTAGAGACCCAGTACTTC. This chain uses TRBV28 with TRBJ2-5, with TRBD2 identical over 8 bases. V lost 6 bases, J lost 4 bases, and 10 bases stayed unmatched. Germline CDR1 is MDHEN and CDR2 is SYDVKM. The length of the CDR3 is 15 residues.

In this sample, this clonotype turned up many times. The CDR3 reads CASRGQPGQPQHF. The CDR3, as DNA: TGTGCCAGCAGGGGACAGCCGGGTCAGCCCCAGCATTTT. The chain links TRBV27 to TRBJ1-5; 7 bases map to TRBD1. Germline V gene sequence: CDR1 MNHEY, CDR2 SMNVEV (reference sequence). The CDR3 runs 13 residues. V gave up 6 bases and J gave up 6 bases; unmatched junction bases: 5.

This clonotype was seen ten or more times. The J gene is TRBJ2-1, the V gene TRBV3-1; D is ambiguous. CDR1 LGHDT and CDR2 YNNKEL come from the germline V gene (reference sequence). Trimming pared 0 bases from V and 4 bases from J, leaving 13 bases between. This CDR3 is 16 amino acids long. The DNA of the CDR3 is TGTGCCAGCAGCCAAGATCCTCGGGCCGCATACAATGAGCAGTTCTTC. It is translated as CASSQDPRAAYNEQFF.

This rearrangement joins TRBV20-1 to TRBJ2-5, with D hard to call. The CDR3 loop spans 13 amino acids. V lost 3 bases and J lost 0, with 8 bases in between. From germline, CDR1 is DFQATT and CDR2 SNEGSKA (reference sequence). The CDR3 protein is CSASSGYQETQYF. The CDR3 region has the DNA TGCAGTGCTAGTTCCGGGTACCAAGAGACCCAGTACTTC.

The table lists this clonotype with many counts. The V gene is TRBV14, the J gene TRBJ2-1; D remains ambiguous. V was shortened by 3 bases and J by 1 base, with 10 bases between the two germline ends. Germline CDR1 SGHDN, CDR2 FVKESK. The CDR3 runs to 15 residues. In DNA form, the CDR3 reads TGTGCCAGCAGCCACACTCGACCTTCCTACAATGAGCAGTTCTTC. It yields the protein CASSHTRPSYNEQFF.

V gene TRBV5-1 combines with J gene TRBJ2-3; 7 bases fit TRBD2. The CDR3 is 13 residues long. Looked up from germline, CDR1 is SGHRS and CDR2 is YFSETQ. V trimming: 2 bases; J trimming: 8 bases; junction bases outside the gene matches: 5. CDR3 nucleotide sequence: TGCGCCAGCAGCTTAAAAACGGGGGGTACGCAGTATTTT. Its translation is CASSLKTGGTQYF.

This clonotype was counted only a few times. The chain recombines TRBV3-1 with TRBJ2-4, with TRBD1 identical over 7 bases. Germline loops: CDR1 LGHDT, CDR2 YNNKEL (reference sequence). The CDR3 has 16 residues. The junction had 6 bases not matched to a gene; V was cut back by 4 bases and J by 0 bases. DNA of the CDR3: TGTGCCAGCAGCCTATCTACAGGGGTAGCCAAAAACATTCAGTACTTC. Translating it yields CASSLSTGVAKNIQYF.

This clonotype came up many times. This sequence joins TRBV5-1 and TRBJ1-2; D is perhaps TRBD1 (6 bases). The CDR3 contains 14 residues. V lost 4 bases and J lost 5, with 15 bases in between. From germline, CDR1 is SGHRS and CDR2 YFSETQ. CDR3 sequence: CASSVGGTSYGYTF. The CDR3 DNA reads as TGCGCCAGCAGCGTTGGAGGGACATCTTATGGCTACACCTTC.

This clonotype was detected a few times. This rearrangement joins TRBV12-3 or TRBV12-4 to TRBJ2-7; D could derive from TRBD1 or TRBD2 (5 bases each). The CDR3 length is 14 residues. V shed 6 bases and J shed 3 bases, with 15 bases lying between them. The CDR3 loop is CASSSSGTFYEQYF. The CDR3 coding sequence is TGTGCCAGCAGCTCCTCCGGGACCTTCTACGAGCAGTACTTC.

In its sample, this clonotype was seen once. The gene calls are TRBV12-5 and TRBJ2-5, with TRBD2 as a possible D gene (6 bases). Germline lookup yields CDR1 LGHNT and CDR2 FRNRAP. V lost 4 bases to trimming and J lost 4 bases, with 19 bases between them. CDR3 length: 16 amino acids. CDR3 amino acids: CASGSGGVGDGETQYF. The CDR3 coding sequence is TGTGCTAGTGGTTCCGGAGGGGTAGGAGACGGAGAGACCCAGTACTTC. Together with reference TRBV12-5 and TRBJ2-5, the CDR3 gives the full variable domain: DARVTQTPRHKVTEMGQEVTMRCQPILGHNTVFWYRQTMMQGLELLAYFRNRAPLDDSGMPKDRFSAEMPDATLATLKIQPSEPRDSAVYFCASGSGGVGDGETQYFGPGTRLLVL.

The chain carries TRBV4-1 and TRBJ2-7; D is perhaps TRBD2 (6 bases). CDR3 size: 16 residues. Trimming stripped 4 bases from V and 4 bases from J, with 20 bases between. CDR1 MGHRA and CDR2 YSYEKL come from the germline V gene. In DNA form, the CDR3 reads TGCGCCAGCAGCCGAACTCTAGCGCTACGAGGATACGAGCAGTACTTC. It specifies CASSRTLALRGYEQYF.

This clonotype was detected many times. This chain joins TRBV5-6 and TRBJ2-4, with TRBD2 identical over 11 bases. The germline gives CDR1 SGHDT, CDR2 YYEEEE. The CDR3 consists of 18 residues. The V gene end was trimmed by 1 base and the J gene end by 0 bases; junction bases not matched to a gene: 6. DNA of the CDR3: TGTGCCAGCAGCTTGCGAACTAGCGGGGGAATAGCCAAAAACATTCAGTACTTC. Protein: CASSLRTSGGIAKNIQYF.

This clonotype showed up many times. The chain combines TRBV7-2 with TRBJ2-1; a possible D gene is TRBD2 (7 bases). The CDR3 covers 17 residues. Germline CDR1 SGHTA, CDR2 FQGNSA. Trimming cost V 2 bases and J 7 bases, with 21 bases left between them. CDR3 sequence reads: CASSLWAGEGGGNEQFF. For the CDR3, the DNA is TGTGCCAGCAGCTTATGGGCGGGAGAGGGGGGCGGGAATGAGCAGTTCTTC.

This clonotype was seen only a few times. The CDR3 coding sequence is TGTGCCAGCAGCCAAGAGAGTCAGGGTCAGCCCCAGCATTTT. Translated, it gives CASSQESQGQPQHF. The chain carries TRBV3-1 and TRBJ1-5; possible D gene TRBD1, 5 bases. Trimming cost V 0 bases and J 6 bases, with 9 bases left between them. The CDR3 sequence is 14 residues long. Germline loops: CDR1 LGHDT, CDR2 YNNKEL (reference sequence).

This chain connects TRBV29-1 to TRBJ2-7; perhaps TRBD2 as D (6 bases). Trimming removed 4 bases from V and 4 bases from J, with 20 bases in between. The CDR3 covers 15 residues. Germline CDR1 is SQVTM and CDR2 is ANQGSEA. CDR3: CSVVVEGLLLYEQYF. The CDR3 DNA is TGCAGCGTTGTAGTTGAAGGACTATTATTATACGAGCAGTACTTC.

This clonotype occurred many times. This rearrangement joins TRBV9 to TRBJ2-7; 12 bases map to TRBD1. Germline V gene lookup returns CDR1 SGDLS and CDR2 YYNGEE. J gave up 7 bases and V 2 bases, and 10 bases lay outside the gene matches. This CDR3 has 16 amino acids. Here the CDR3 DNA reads TGTGCCAGCAGCGTCGATCCGGGACAGGGGGCAGGGGAGCAGTACTTC. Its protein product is CASSVDPGQGAGEQYF.

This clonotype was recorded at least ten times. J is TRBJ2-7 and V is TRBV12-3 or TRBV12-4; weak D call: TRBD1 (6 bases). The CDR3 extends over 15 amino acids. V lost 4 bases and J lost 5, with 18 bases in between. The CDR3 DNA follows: TGTGCCAGCAGTTCCCTGGGCTGGGGGCCAGACGAGCAGTACTTC. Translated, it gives CASSSLGWGPDEQYF.

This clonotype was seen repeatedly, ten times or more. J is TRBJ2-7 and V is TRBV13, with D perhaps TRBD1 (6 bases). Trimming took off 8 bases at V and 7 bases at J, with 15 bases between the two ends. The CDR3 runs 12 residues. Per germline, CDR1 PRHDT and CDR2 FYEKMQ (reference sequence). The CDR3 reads CASGRGSLEQYF. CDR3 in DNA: TGTGCCAGCGGCAGGGGTTCCCTGGAGCAGTACTTC.

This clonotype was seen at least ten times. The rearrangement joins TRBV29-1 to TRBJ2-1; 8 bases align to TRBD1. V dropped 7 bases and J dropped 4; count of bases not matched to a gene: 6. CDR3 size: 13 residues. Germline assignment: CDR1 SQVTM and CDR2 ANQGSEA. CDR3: CSAARDRYNEQFF. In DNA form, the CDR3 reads TGCAGCGCTGCCCGGGACAGGTACAATGAGCAGTTCTTC.

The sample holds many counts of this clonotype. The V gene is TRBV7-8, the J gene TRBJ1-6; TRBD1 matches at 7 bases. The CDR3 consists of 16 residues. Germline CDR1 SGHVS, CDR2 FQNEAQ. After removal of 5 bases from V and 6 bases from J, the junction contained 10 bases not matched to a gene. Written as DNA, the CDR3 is TGTGCCAGCAGCCCGGGCTTTGACAGGGCTAATTCACCCCTCCACTTT. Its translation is CASSPGFDRANSPLHF.

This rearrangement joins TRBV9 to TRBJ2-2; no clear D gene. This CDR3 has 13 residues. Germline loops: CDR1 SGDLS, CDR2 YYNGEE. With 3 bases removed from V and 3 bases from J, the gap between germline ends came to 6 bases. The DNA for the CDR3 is TGTGCCAGCAGCGGGCGGTACACCGGGGAGCTGTTTTTT. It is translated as CASSGRYTGELFF.

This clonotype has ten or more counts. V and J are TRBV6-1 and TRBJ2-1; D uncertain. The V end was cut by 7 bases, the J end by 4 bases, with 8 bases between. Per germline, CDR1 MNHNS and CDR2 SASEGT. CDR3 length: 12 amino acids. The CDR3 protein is CASKAWYNEQFF. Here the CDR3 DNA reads TGTGCCAGCAAGGCTTGGTACAATGAGCAGTTCTTC.

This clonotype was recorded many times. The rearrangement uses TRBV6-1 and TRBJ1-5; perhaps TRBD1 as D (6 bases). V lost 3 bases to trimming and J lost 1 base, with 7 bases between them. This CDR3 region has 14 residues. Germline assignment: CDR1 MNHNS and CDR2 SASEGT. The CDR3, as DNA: TGTGCCAGCAGTGAGCAGGGGAGCAATCAGCCCCAGCATTTT. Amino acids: CASSEQGSNQPQHF.

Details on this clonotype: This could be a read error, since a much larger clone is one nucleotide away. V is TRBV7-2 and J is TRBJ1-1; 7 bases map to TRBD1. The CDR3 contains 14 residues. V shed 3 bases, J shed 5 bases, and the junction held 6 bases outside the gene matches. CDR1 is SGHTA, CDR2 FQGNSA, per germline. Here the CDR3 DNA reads TGTGCCAGCAGCTTTACGACAGGGAAAACTGAAGCTTTCTTT. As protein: CASSFTTGKTEAFF. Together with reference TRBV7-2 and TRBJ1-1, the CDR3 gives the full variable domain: GAGVSQSPSNKVTEKGKDVELRCDPISGHTALYWYRQSLGQGLEFLIYFQGNSAPDKSGLPSDRFSAERTGGSVSTLTIQRTQQEDSAVYLCASSFTTGKTEAFFGQGTRLTVV.

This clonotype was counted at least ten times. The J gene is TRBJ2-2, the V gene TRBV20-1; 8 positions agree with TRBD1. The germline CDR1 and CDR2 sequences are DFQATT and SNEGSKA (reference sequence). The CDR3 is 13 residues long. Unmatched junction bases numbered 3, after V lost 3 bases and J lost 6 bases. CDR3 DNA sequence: TGCAGTGCTAGGACAGGGGTGCCCGGGGAGCTGTTTTTT. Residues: CSARTGVPGELFF.

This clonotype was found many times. CDR3 sequence: CASSQHGTSGRYEQYF. The CDR3 nucleotides read TGTGCCAGCAGCCAACACGGGACTAGCGGACGTTACGAGCAGTACTTC. The chain employs TRBV3-1 and TRBJ2-7, with 11 bases aligning to TRBD2. This CDR3 contains 16 residues. Germline V gene lookup returns CDR1 LGHDT and CDR2 YNNKEL (reference sequence). The J segment lost 4 bases and the V segment lost 2 bases, leaving 7 bases of the junction unmatched.